Presented here are 32 T cell receptor beta chains from one specimen sequenced in a study of regulatory T cells in long-lasting Graves disease. Libraries of TCR beta came from iRepertoire HTBI primers plus Arm-PCR of CDR3 regions. TCRdb reanalysed the multiplex PCR reads using MiXCR and keeps one entry per CDR3 protein. The data contain over 500,000 distinct CDR3 sequences, about 16% of them singletons. Time point here: newly diagnosed GD, antithyroid drugs for less than 3 months. Generation of the TCR library employed RNA extracted from PBMCs. The sample was also linked to a second study, of T cells in Graves' hyperthyroidism and ophthalmopathy.

Material: peripheral blood mononuclear cells (PBMCs), obtained at new diagnosis, from a patient treated with antithyroid drugs. These receptors were obtained from a man younger than 35 with Graves disease.

This rearrangement joins TRBV10-3 to TRBJ2-7, with 7 bases identical to TRBD1. This CDR3 contains 15 residues. Germline lookup yields CDR1 ENHRY and CDR2 SYGVKD. J was trimmed by 0 bases and V by 4 bases; bases with no gene match: 6. CDR3 loop: CAISATGTDSYEQYF. As DNA, the CDR3 is TGTGCCATCAGTGCAACCGGGACAGACTCCTACGAGCAGTACTTC.

This clonotype has at least ten counts. This chain links TRBV5-1 with TRBJ2-1; tentatively, D is TRBD1 (7 bases). Germline CDR1 reads SGHRS; CDR2 reads YFSETQ. There are 14 residues in the CDR3. V was clipped by 1 base and J by 7 bases, with 12 bases between them. CDR3 nucleotide sequence: TGCGCCAGCAGCTTGTGGTCAGGGGGGAATGAGCAGTTCTTC. It is translated as CASSLWSGGNEQFF.

This clonotype was counted many times. The gene calls are TRBV5-1 and TRBJ2-1, with D perhaps given as TRBD1 or TRBD2 (6 bases each). V lost 4 bases, J lost 3 bases, and 14 bases lay in between. Per germline, CDR1 SGHRS and CDR2 YFSETQ. CDR3 size: 15 residues. In nucleotides, the CDR3 is TGCGCCAGCAGCCCGGAGGGGGGACGCTACAATGAGCAGTTCTTC. Translation gives CASSPEGGRYNEQFF. The full variable domain, with the rest looked up from reference TRBV5-1 and TRBJ2-1, is KAGVTQTPRYLIKTRGQQVTLSCSPISGHRSVSWYQQTPGQGLQFLFEYFSETQRNKGNFPGRFSGRQFSNSRSEMNVSTLELGDSALYLCASSPEGGRYNEQFFGPGTRLTVL.

This clonotype was detected a few times. This chain joins TRBV6-1 and TRBJ2-1; D is ambiguous. Germline CDR1 and CDR2: MNHNS and SASEGT. Trimming pared 8 bases from V and 0 bases from J, leaving 11 bases between. This CDR3 spans 14 amino acids. This chain's CDR3 is CASSRLSSYNEQFF. Written as DNA, the CDR3 is TGTGCCAGCTCGAGACTCAGCTCCTACAATGAGCAGTTCTTC.

At least ten counts were recorded for this clonotype. The chain combines TRBV5-4 with TRBJ2-1; D unresolved. Trimming removed 0 bases at V and 4 bases at J, with 11 bases between. In germline, CDR1 is SGHNT, CDR2 YYREEE (reference sequence). CDR3 length equals 15 residues. CDR3 protein: CASSLDSYGYNEQFF. In DNA, the CDR3 is TGTGCCAGCAGCTTGGACTCCTATGGGTACAATGAGCAGTTCTTC.

This clonotype has at least ten counts. This chain links TRBV12-3 or TRBV12-4 with TRBJ1-2; 8 bases line up with TRBD1. CDR3 length equals 14 residues. Trimming cost V 6 bases and J 4 bases; bases outside gene matches: 7. The CDR3 loop reads CASSNTGGGYGYTF. The CDR3 bases are TGTGCCAGCAGCAACACAGGGGGAGGCTATGGCTACACCTTC.

This clonotype was seen a few times. The chain is built from TRBV15 and TRBJ1-1; D is possibly TRBD1 (6 bases). Germline-derived CDR1 and CDR2 are LNHNV and YYDKDF (reference sequence). The CDR3 runs 15 residues. V gave up 4 bases and J gave up 5 bases, with 17 bases separating them. The CDR3 spells CATSNPGAGRTEAFF. CDR3 nucleotides: TGTGCCACCAGCAACCCAGGGGCGGGAAGGACTGAAGCTTTCTTT.

Concerning this clonotype itself: The junction differs from germline at one of its ends, possibly a read error. V gene TRBV7-3 combines with J gene TRBJ1-5; the D gene is possibly TRBD1 (6 bases). Germline CDR1 reads SGHTA; CDR2 reads FQGTGA. The length of the CDR3 is 13 residues. The DNA for the CDR3 is TGTGCCGGCAGCTCTGAAAGGGGGCAGCCCCAGCATTTT. Protein product: CAGSSERGQPQHF.

In its sample, this clonotype was seen many times. This chain connects TRBV7-9 to TRBJ2-7; weak D call: TRBD1 (6 bases). The CDR3 is 15 amino acids. With 3 bases removed from V and 4 bases from J, the gap between germline ends came to 16 bases. CDR1 and CDR2 (germline): SEHNR, FQNEAQ (reference sequence). The CDR3 protein is CASSLTGTIAYEQYF. The DNA of the CDR3 is TGTGCCAGCAGCTTGACCGGGACAATCGCTTACGAGCAGTACTTC.

The chain has TRBV19 and TRBJ1-1; D may be TRBD1 (5 bases). The CDR3 totals 13 residues. V lost 1 base and J 10 bases, leaving 13 bases between the germline ends. Germline V gives CDR1 LNHDA, CDR2 SQIVND (reference sequence). CDR3 in amino acids: CASSIGGFQGAFF. The CDR3 DNA follows: TGTGCCAGTAGTATAGGGGGATTCCAGGGAGCTTTCTTT.

This clonotype was detected only a few times. The chain couples TRBV6-1 to TRBJ2-7, with D possibly being TRBD1 (6 bases). CDR3 size: 15 residues. CDR1 and CDR2 (germline): MNHNS, SASEGT. Trimming removed 6 bases from V and 0 bases from J, with 15 bases in between. CDR3 coding DNA: TGTGCCAGCAGGGAACACAGGGAAAGCTCCTACGAGCAGTACTTC. This gives the protein CASREHRESSYEQYF.

This clonotype was found many times. V usage is TRBV12-3 or TRBV12-4 and J usage is TRBJ2-1, with unresolved D. This CDR3 is 14 amino acids long. V was cut by 8 bases and J by 5 bases, with 16 bases left in between. CDR3: CASGLNWGNNEQFF. CDR3 nucleotides: TGTGCCAGCGGATTAAATTGGGGAAACAATGAGCAGTTCTTC.

Only one count was recorded for this clonotype. This may be a read error: a much more frequent sequence differs by one nucleotide. The chain has TRBV12-3 or TRBV12-4 and TRBJ2-1; D is ambiguous. The assigned J gene may be wrong: the sequence end matches TRBJ2-5 better. The CDR3 is 14 residues long. The CDR3 nucleotides are TGTGCCAGCAGTGTCAATCCGGGTTCGGAGACCCAGTACTTC. Translating it yields CASSVNPGSETQYF.

The V call is TRBV19, the J call TRBJ2-6, with a tentative D call TRBD1 (5 bases). This CDR3 has 15 amino acids. Germline V gene data show CDR1 as LNHDA and CDR2 as SQIVND (reference sequence). Trimming removed 7 bases at V and 0 bases at J, with 10 bases between. CDR3 in DNA: TGTGCCAGTAAGGGGCATGGCTCTGGGGCCAACGTCCTGACTTTC. Translated, it gives CASKGHGSGANVLTF. Together with reference TRBV19 and TRBJ2-6, the CDR3 gives the full variable domain: DGGITQSPKYLFRKEGQNVTLSCEQNLNHDAMYWYRQDPGQGLRLIYYSQIVNDFQKGDIAEGYSVSREKKESFPLTVTSAQKNPTAFYLCASKGHGSGANVLTFGAGSRLTVL.

The gene calls are TRBV6-2 or TRBV6-3 and TRBJ2-3; the D is unclear. V was shortened by 0 bases and J by 7 bases, with 8 bases between the two germline ends. The CDR3 consists of 13 residues. The germline CDR1 and CDR2 sequences are MNHEY and SVGEGT. The DNA for the CDR3 is TGTGCCAGCAGTTACTCGGGATCAAATACGCAGTATTTT. The encoded protein is CASSYSGSNTQYF.

This clonotype was recorded a few times. V is TRBV7-9 and J is TRBJ1-5; a weak D match, TRBD1 (5 bases). The CDR3 is made up of 16 amino acids. Germline V CDR1 and CDR2: SEHNR, FQNEAQ (reference sequence). V lost 3 bases and J 4 bases, leaving 16 bases between the germline ends. The CDR3 is CASSLVLGQGNQPQHF. The DNA of the CDR3 is TGTGCCAGCAGCTTGGTTCTGGGGCAGGGTAATCAGCCCCAGCATTTT.

The count of this clonotype is one. The chain is built from TRBV4-1 and TRBJ2-7, with 9 bases that match TRBD1. CDR3 size: 16 residues. The V segment lost 3 bases and the J segment 6 bases; nucleotides outside the gene matches: 12. In germline, CDR1 is MGHRA, CDR2 YSYEKL. In DNA form, the CDR3 reads TGCGCCAGCAGCCAGGAAAGGGTACAGGGGGCATTCGAGCAGTACTTC. Translation: CASSQERVQGAFEQYF.

The table lists this clonotype with many counts. The DNA of the CDR3 is TGTGCTAGTGGTTTGGGGGCTGGTGAGACCCAGTACTTC. Translation: CASGLGAGETQYF. The V gene is TRBV12-5, the J gene TRBJ2-1; no clear D gene. The J call is uncertain, as TRBJ2-5 better fits the DNA end. Germline V gives CDR1 LGHNT, CDR2 FRNRAP. The CDR3 has 13 amino acids.

In its sample, this clonotype was seen a few times. The rearrangement joins TRBV10-3 to TRBJ2-7; TRBD1 agrees at 7 bases. V lost 10 bases and J lost 2; bases outside the gene matches: 5. The CDR3 has 12 amino acids. Germline CDR1 reads ENHRY; CDR2 reads SYGVKD. In DNA form, the CDR3 reads TGTGCCACCGAGACAGGGACCTACGAGCAGTACTTC. It specifies CATETGTYEQYF.

The table lists this clonotype with many counts. The chain employs TRBV2 and TRBJ2-7, with no clear D. Germline V CDR1 and CDR2: SNHLY, FYNNEI. The CDR3 extends over 16 amino acids. V was pared by 7 bases and J by 5 bases, with 24 bases between. CDR3 DNA sequence: TGTGCCAGCAAATGGGAACCAAATAAACCAGTGCACGAGCAGTACTTC. Translation: CASKWEPNKPVHEQYF.

This chain joins TRBV29-1 and TRBJ2-7; D perhaps matches TRBD2 (6 bases). V lost 5 bases to trimming and J lost 4 bases, with 12 bases between them. The length of the CDR3 is 12 residues. The germline gives CDR1 SQVTM, CDR2 ANQGSEA. This chain's CDR3 is CSVRGNRYEQYF. The DNA of the CDR3 is TGCAGCGTTCGCGGGAATCGTTACGAGCAGTACTTC.

The table lists this clonotype with many counts. The chain recombines TRBV6-5 with TRBJ1-2; possibly TRBD1 for D (6 bases). This CDR3 contains 16 residues. Germline values: CDR1 MNHEY, CDR2 SVGAGI. V lost 2 bases and J 1 base, leaving 14 bases between the germline ends. CDR3 protein: CASSYTGQRLNYGYTF. In DNA, the CDR3 is TGTGCCAGCAGTTACACCGGACAGCGACTTAACTATGGCTACACCTTC.

This clonotype was recorded many times. The chain uses TRBV12-5 and TRBJ2-1; 7 nucleotides agree with TRBD2. After removal of 4 bases from V and 8 bases from J, the junction contained 8 bases not matched to a gene. This CDR3 region has 14 residues. Per the germline V gene, CDR1 is LGHNT and CDR2 is FRNRAP. For the CDR3, the DNA is TGTGCTAGTGGTTCCCCGCGGGAGAGTCATGAGCAGTTCTTC. Translated, it gives CASGSPRESHEQFF. The complete variable domain, with remaining parts taken from reference TRBV12-5 and TRBJ2-1, reads DARVTQTPRHKVTEMGQEVTMRCQPILGHNTVFWYRQTMMQGLELLAYFRNRAPLDDSGMPKDRFSAEMPDATLATLKIQPSEPRDSAVYFCASGSPRESHEQFFGPGTRLTVL.

This clonotype was detected a few times. V is TRBV19 and J is TRBJ2-7, with TRBD2 matching 7 bases. CDR1 is LNHDA, CDR2 SQIVND, per germline (reference sequence). With 3 bases clipped from V and 1 base from J, the junction kept 12 bases outside the gene matches. CDR3 size: 17 residues. The CDR3 loop reads CASSMGFGGTTSYEQYF. The DNA for the CDR3 is TGTGCCAGTAGTATGGGTTTCGGGGGGACTACGTCCTACGAGCAGTACTTC.

This clonotype was counted ten times or more. The chain joins TRBV28 to TRBJ1-1, with a tentative D call TRBD1 (5 bases). Trimming shortened V by 8 bases and J by 0 bases, and 16 bases separated the two germline ends. This CDR3 has 15 residues. Germline values: CDR1 MDHEN, CDR2 SYDVKM. CDR3 bases: TGTGCCAGCCTGCTGGAGAGGGACTTGAACACTGAAGCTTTCTTT. Translated: CASLLERDLNTEAFF.

This clonotype was counted many times. V and J are TRBV20-1 and TRBJ2-2, with 10 bases lining up with TRBD1. This CDR3 is built from 15 residues. CDR1 and CDR2 from the germline V gene are DFQATT and SNEGSKA (reference sequence). The ends lost 1 base at V and 3 bases at J; junction bases unmatched: 2. As DNA, the CDR3 is TGCAGTGCTAGAGGCGACAGGGGGCACACCGGGGAGCTGTTTTTT. Translation gives CSARGDRGHTGELFF.

This rearrangement joins TRBV20-1 to TRBJ1-2, with D possibly matching TRBD1 (5 bases). Per the germline V gene, CDR1 is DFQATT and CDR2 is SNEGSKA (reference sequence). This CDR3 has 14 residues. Trimming took 3 bases from V and 3 from J, leaving 14 bases between them. CDR3 bases: TGCAGTGCTAGTGACGGGACCGATTACTATGGCTACACCTTC. Its translation is CSASDGTDYYGYTF.

J is TRBJ2-1 and V is TRBV6-5; tentatively, D is TRBD1 (5 bases). Germline CDR1 and CDR2: MNHEY and SVGAGI. Trimming removed 0 bases from V and 9 bases from J, with 12 bases in between. There are 14 residues in the CDR3. The CDR3 bases are TGTGCCAGCAGTTACTCTTCCAGGGCTGGTGAGCAGTTCTTC. As protein: CASSYSSRAGEQFF.

This clonotype was found a few times. This chain uses TRBV20-1 with TRBJ2-5, with 11 bases aligning to TRBD2. This CDR3 has 14 residues. The J segment lost 2 bases and the V segment lost 6 bases, leaving 5 bases of the junction unmatched. The germline V gene has CDR1 DFQATT and CDR2 SNEGSKA (reference sequence). The CDR3: CSAVRTSGQETQYF. The CDR3 bases are TGCAGTGCGGTCCGGACTAGCGGGCAAGAGACCCAGTACTTC.

This clonotype was counted many times. The chain carries TRBV7-8 and TRBJ2-5; TRBD2 matches at 8 bases. The germline V gene encodes CDR1 SGHVS and CDR2 FQNEAQ. CDR3 size: 15 residues. The ends lost 5 bases at V and 2 bases at J; junction bases unmatched: 7. Written as DNA, the CDR3 is TGTGCCAGCAGCCATCTAGCGGGCCCTCAAGAGACCCAGTACTTC. Translated: CASSHLAGPQETQYF.

This clonotype was recorded a few times. V gene TRBV9 combines with J gene TRBJ2-2; 7 positions agree with TRBD1. Trimming took 3 bases from V and 4 from J; bases not matched to a gene: 6. The CDR3 has 15 residues. The germline V gene encodes CDR1 SGDLS and CDR2 YYNGEE. CDR3 sequence: CASSDRDSGTGELFF. Here the CDR3 DNA reads TGTGCCAGCAGCGACCGGGACAGTGGCACCGGGGAGCTGTTTTTT.

This clonotype showed up many times. The chain combines TRBV5-1 with TRBJ2-1; the D gene is possibly TRBD2 (5 bases). The CDR3 is 15 amino acids. Trimming cost V 2 bases and J 2 bases, with 11 bases left between them. Germline V gene sequence: CDR1 SGHRS, CDR2 YFSETQ. CDR3 sequence (DNA): TGCGCCAGCAGCTTCCTCCAGGAGGCCTACAATGAGCAGTTCTTC. Translating gives CASSFLQEAYNEQFF.